Below are 29 T cell receptor beta chains sequenced from a single sample in a study of cytomegalovirus exposure and HLA in healthy donors. It was with 60 Vbeta and 13 Jbeta primers that the PCR ran. Data came from immunoSEQ multiplex PCR; TCRdb stores just in-frame clones and leaves some out. The sample contains some 120,000 clones, 74% of which appear only once. Material: PBMCs. All receptors come from a woman aged 45 to 65 in good health and CMV-seropositive.

The chain carries TRBV12-5 and TRBJ2-5; D is possibly TRBD2 (6 bases). CDR1 and CDR2 (germline): LGHNT, FRNRAP. Trimming left V 6 bases short and J 3 bases short, with 14 bases between. The CDR3 has 14 residues. CDR3 amino acids: CASGHRAGKETQYF. Written as DNA, the CDR3 is TGTGCTAGTGGCCACAGAGCGGGTAAAGAGACCCAGTACTTC.

This clone was seen a handful of times. The sample contains more than one DNA sequence encoding this CDR3. This chain joins TRBV7-2 and TRBJ2-7; no firm D call. V was cut by 5 bases and J by 5 bases, with 10 bases left in between. CDR1 and CDR2 (germline): SGHTA, FQGNSA. CDR3 length: 12 residues. The CDR3 spells CASSLTVHEQYF. In DNA, the CDR3 is TGTGCCAGCAGCCTCACAGTCCACGAGCAGTACTTC.

The rearrangement joins TRBV2 to TRBJ2-1; 9 positions agree with TRBD2. CDR1 and CDR2 from the germline V gene are SNHLY and FYNNEI. Germline trimming cut 1 base from V and 3 bases from J; bases unmatched to any gene: 4. The CDR3 spans 16 residues. The CDR3 is CASSEVASGIYNEQFF. The CDR3 nucleotides read TGTGCCAGCAGTGAAGTGGCTAGCGGGATCTACAATGAGCAGTTCTTC.

This clone appeared a few times. The chain links TRBV10-3 to TRBJ1-1; no reliable D call. Deletions cut 10 bases from V and 1 base from J, with 13 bases between. Germline CDR1 reads ENHRY; CDR2 reads SYGVKD. The CDR3 covers 13 residues. CDR3: CATEAQENTEAFF. In nucleotides, the CDR3 is TGTGCCACCGAAGCCCAGGAGAACACTGAAGCTTTCTTT.

The count of this clone is one. The V and J genes are TRBV10-2 and TRBJ1-1, with a weak D call TRBD1 (6 bases). Germline V gene sequence: CDR1 WSHSY, CDR2 SAAADI. The CDR3 has 13 amino acids. V lost 6 bases, J lost 2 bases, and 10 bases lay in between. In nucleotides, the CDR3 is TGCGCCAGCAGGAGACAGGAAAACACTGAAGCTTTCTTT. Translating gives CASRRQENTEAFF.

This chain joins TRBV7-9 and TRBJ2-3; D is perhaps TRBD1 (7 bases). The CDR3 sequence is 15 residues long. Per germline, CDR1 SEHNR and CDR2 FQNEAQ (reference sequence). With 2 bases removed from V and 4 bases from J, the gap between germline ends came to 13 bases. The CDR3: CASSLMGGQPDTQYF. CDR3 bases: TGTGCCAGCAGCTTAATGGGGGGACAGCCAGATACGCAGTATTTT.

This clone has just one count. The V and J genes are TRBV19 and TRBJ2-5, with TRBD1 as a possible D gene (5 bases). The V and J ends lost 2 bases and 4 bases respectively, with 8 bases between them. The CDR3 is made up of 13 amino acids. Germline V gives CDR1 LNHDA, CDR2 SQIVND (reference sequence). CDR3 coding DNA: TGTGCCAGTAGTATAAAGCAGGGAGAGACCCAGTACTTC. Amino acid sequence: CASSIKQGETQYF.

This chain uses TRBV6-5 with TRBJ1-2; D unclear. Trimming took off 5 bases at V and 1 base at J, with 14 bases between the two ends. CDR1 and CDR2 from the germline V gene are MNHEY and SVGAGI. This CDR3 comprises 15 residues. The CDR3 DNA reads TGTGCCAGCAGTAACGGAGGGTGGCTTAACTATGGCTACACCTTC. Translation: CASSNGGWLNYGYTF.

The chain employs TRBV11-1 and TRBJ1-1; no clear D gene. The CDR3 runs 17 residues. Trimming left V 1 base short and J 6 bases short, with 21 bases between. CDR1 and CDR2 from the germline V gene are SGHAT and FQDESV (reference sequence). Written as DNA, the CDR3 is TGTGCCAGCAGCTTAGGTTTCTCGCGGGCATCAAGTGCTGAAGCTTTCTTT. Amino acid sequence: CASSLGFSRASSAEAFF.

CDR3 bases: TGTGCCAGCAGTGAATCGGGGGGGGCGATCAATGAGCAGTTCTTC. Translating gives CASSESGGAINEQFF. V usage is TRBV2 and J usage is TRBJ2-1, with 8 bases aligning to TRBD2. Germline trimming cut 2 bases from V and 6 bases from J; bases unmatched to any gene: 6. The CDR3 covers 15 residues. Germline V gene lookup returns CDR1 SNHLY and CDR2 FYNNEI. Filled out from reference TRBV2 and TRBJ2-1, the complete variable domain reads EPEVTQTPSHQVTQMGQEVILRCVPISNHLYFYWYRQILGQKVEFLVSFYNNEISEKSEIFDDQFSVERPDGSNFTLKIRSTKLEDSAMYFCASSESGGAINEQFFGPGTRLTVL.

The rearrangement uses TRBV4-2 and TRBJ1-2; 7 bases map to TRBD1. Germline assignment: CDR1 LGHNA and CDR2 YNFKEQ. CDR3 size: 16 residues. After removal of 1 base from V and 1 base from J, the junction contained 6 bases not matched to a gene. The CDR3 DNA is TGTGCCAGCAGCCAAGGCGGCACAGGGGATAACTATGGCTACACCTTC. This translates into CASSQGGTGDNYGYTF.

The chain uses TRBV7-2 and TRBJ2-3, with D tentatively TRBD2 (5 bases). V lost 7 bases and J lost 4, with 12 bases in between. Germline CDR1 is SGHTA and CDR2 is FQGNSA. The CDR3 totals 13 residues. The CDR3 loop reads CASNRRRADTQYF. The CDR3 coding sequence is TGTGCCAGCAATAGGAGGCGGGCAGATACGCAGTATTTT. Full variable domain (rest looked up from reference TRBV7-2 and TRBJ2-3): GAGVSQSPSNKVTEKGKDVELRCDPISGHTALYWYRQSLGQGLEFLIYFQGNSAPDKSGLPSDRFSAERTGGSVSTLTIQRTQQEDSAVYLCASNRRRADTQYFGPGTRLTVL.

V gene TRBV19 combines with J gene TRBJ2-3; 10 positions match TRBD2. V was pared by 7 bases and J by 1 base, with 2 bases of the junction left unmatched. The CDR3 sequence is 14 residues long. The germline CDR1 and CDR2 sequences are LNHDA and SQIVND (reference sequence). CDR3 bases: TGTGCCAGTACCGGGACTAGCGGCACAGATACGCAGTATTTT. It yields the protein CASTGTSGTDTQYF.

The genes are TRBV5-6 and TRBJ2-7; D may be TRBD2 (7 bases). This CDR3 has 14 amino acids. Germline V CDR1 and CDR2: SGHDT, YYEEEE. Trimming took off 2 bases at V and 6 bases at J, with 15 bases between the two ends. CDR3 bases: TGTGCCAGCAGCTTAGGGCAGGGAGGGGGCGAGCAGTACTTC. Encoded protein: CASSLGQGGGEQYF.

This clone has more than one count but fewer than ten. The gene calls are TRBV6-1 and TRBJ1-4; D remains unclear. V was shortened by 6 bases and J by 4 bases, with 6 bases between the two germline ends. This CDR3 has 12 residues. Germline V lookup: CDR1 MNHNS, CDR2 SASEGT. In DNA, the CDR3 is TGTGCCAGCAGCAACTATAATGAAAAACTGTTTTTT. Translation: CASSNYNEKLFF.

The chain employs TRBV6-5 and TRBJ1-1; D gene ambiguous. Germline values: CDR1 MNHEY, CDR2 SVGAGI. The CDR3 is made up of 14 amino acids. V was shortened by 6 bases and J by 0 bases, with 11 bases between the two germline ends. The CDR3, as DNA: TGTGCCAGCAGCCCAGTTCTGTTGAACACTGAAGCTTTCTTT. Translation gives CASSPVLLNTEAFF.

The V gene is TRBV5-6, the J gene TRBJ2-5; TRBD2 matches at 10 bases. This CDR3 region has 14 residues. With V trimmed by 4 bases and J by 5 bases, 5 bases remained unmatched. Looked up from germline, CDR1 is SGHDT and CDR2 is YYEEEE. The CDR3 here is CASSTGTSVETQYF. The CDR3 region has the DNA TGTGCCAGCAGCACTGGGACTAGCGTTGAGACCCAGTACTTC.

The rearrangement uses TRBV25-1 and TRBJ2-1; a possible D gene is TRBD2 (5 bases). Germline V CDR1 and CDR2: MGHDK, SYGVNS. The CDR3 sequence is 14 residues long. The V end lost 5 bases, the J end lost 16 bases, and 24 bases lay between the germline ends. The CDR3 loop reads CASSPPSRGNRQFF. DNA of the CDR3: TGTGCCAGCAGTCCCCCATCCCGGGGAAACCGTCAATTCTTC. The variable domain in full, with the rest retrieved from reference TRBV25-1 and TRBJ2-1, is EADIYQTPRYLVIGTGKKITLECSQTMGHDKMYWYQQDPGMELHLIHYSYGVNSTEKGDLSSESTVSRIRTEHFPLTLESARPSHTSQYLCASSPPSRGNRQFFGPGTRLTVL.

The chain uses TRBV7-2 and TRBJ2-2; the D is unclear. V lost 2 bases and J lost 7, with 8 bases in between. This CDR3 comprises 13 residues. The germline V gene encodes CDR1 SGHTA and CDR2 FQGNSA. This CDR3 reads CASSLNSIGELFF. The CDR3 DNA sequence: TGTGCCAGCAGCTTAAACTCGATCGGGGAGCTGTTTTTT.

The genes are TRBV7-8 and TRBJ2-1; 9 positions match TRBD2. The trim removed 6 bases at V and 10 bases at J, leaving 16 bases unmatched. Germline assignment: CDR1 SGHVS and CDR2 FQNEAQ. This CDR3 is 16 amino acids long. CDR3 protein: CASSPIGRGGLREQFF. The CDR3 DNA is TGTGCCAGCAGTCCTATAGGGCGGGGGGGCCTACGGGAGCAGTTCTTC.

The table lists this clone with a few counts. The chain carries TRBV5-8 and TRBJ2-3; D may be TRBD1 (6 bases). Germline V gene data show CDR1 as SGHTS and CDR2 as YDEGEE. V was pared by 0 bases and J by 7 bases, with 9 bases between. The CDR3 runs to 13 residues. Here the CDR3 reads CASSLGRGNTQYF. The CDR3 nucleotides are TGTGCCAGCAGCTTGGGTAGGGGGAATACGCAGTATTTT. The entire variable domain, with the rest obtained from reference TRBV5-8 and TRBJ2-3, is as follows: EAGVTQSPTHLIKTRGQQATLRCSPISGHTSVYWYQQALGLGLQFLLWYDEGEERNRGNFPPRFSGRQFPNYSSELNVNALELEDSALYLCASSLGRGNTQYFGPGTRLTVL.

The table lists this clone with a few counts. The gene calls are TRBV19 and TRBJ2-5; 11 nucleotides line up with TRBD1. This CDR3 contains 14 residues. Germline V gives CDR1 LNHDA, CDR2 SQIVND (reference sequence). V gave up 10 bases and J gave up 7 bases; unmatched junction bases: 11. The CDR3 is CATQGGGQGGTQYF. The CDR3 DNA reads as TGTGCCACCCAAGGGGGGGGACAGGGGGGGACCCAGTACTTC.

V and J are TRBV13 and TRBJ2-7; 10 bases align to TRBD1. CDR1 PRHDT and CDR2 FYEKMQ come from the germline V gene (reference sequence). The CDR3 is made up of 16 amino acids. J gave up 5 bases and V 5 bases, and 12 bases lay outside the gene matches. The CDR3 DNA follows: TGTGCCAGCAGCCCGCCCGGGACAGGGGTGTTCGACGAGCAGTACTTC. This translates into CASSPPGTGVFDEQYF.

The chain has TRBV11-3 and TRBJ2-1; no firm D call. The V and J ends lost 5 bases and 0 bases respectively, with 8 bases between them. CDR1 and CDR2 from the germline V gene are SGHNT and YENEEA. CDR3 length: 14 residues. CDR3 sequence reads: CASSPPSSYNEQFF. The CDR3, as DNA: TGTGCCAGCAGCCCACCGAGCTCCTACAATGAGCAGTTCTTC.

V gene TRBV6-1 combines with J gene TRBJ2-5; D is undetermined. V was cut by 1 base and J by 2 bases, with 14 bases left in between. The CDR3 totals 16 residues. CDR1 is MNHNS and CDR2 is SASEGT in the germline V gene. CDR3 nucleotides: TGTGCCAGCAGTGAAGGGGCCCACTTGGATCAAGAGACCCAGTACTTC. This encodes CASSEGAHLDQETQYF.

This chain joins TRBV5-4 and TRBJ2-7; the D gene is possibly TRBD1 (6 bases). Per the germline V gene, CDR1 is SGHNT and CDR2 is YYREEE (reference sequence). The V end lost 4 bases, the J end lost 3 bases, and 14 bases lay between the germline ends. CDR3 size: 14 residues. CDR3 residues: CASSGTLGGYEQYF. The DNA for the CDR3 is TGTGCCAGCAGCGGAACATTAGGGGGCTACGAGCAGTACTTC.

This clone occurred once. The chain combines TRBV11-3 with TRBJ2-5; no firm D call. V lost 5 bases, J lost 4 bases, and 14 bases lay in between. The V gene's germline CDR1 is SGHNT and CDR2 YENEEA. The CDR3 is 14 residues long. CDR3 sequence: CASSPLTAGETQYF. The CDR3 DNA sequence: TGTGCCAGCAGCCCTCTGACTGCCGGAGAGACCCAGTACTTC.

The chain joins TRBV27 to TRBJ2-2; 8 bases map to TRBD1. Per germline, CDR1 MNHEY and CDR2 SMNVEV (reference sequence). The J segment lost 4 bases and the V segment lost 6 bases, leaving 10 bases of the junction unmatched. The CDR3 loop spans 16 amino acids. The CDR3 protein is CASSLLGQGLTGELFF. The DNA for the CDR3 is TGTGCCAGCAGCCTCCTCGGACAGGGTCTCACCGGGGAGCTGTTTTTT.

The chain is built from TRBV5-4 and TRBJ1-3, with TRBD1 matching over 7 bases. V shed 0 bases, J shed 2 bases, and the junction held 2 bases outside the gene matches. Germline V gene lookup returns CDR1 SGHNT and CDR2 YYREEE (reference sequence). The length of the CDR3 is 15 residues. The DNA for the CDR3 is TGTGCCAGCAGCTTGGACCAGGGGGCTGGAAACACCATATATTTT. Encoded protein: CASSLDQGAGNTIYF. Filled out from reference TRBV5-4 and TRBJ1-3, the complete variable domain reads ETGVTQSPTHLIKTRGQQVTLRCSSQSGHNTVSWYQQALGQGPQFIFQYYREEENGRGNFPPRFSGLQFPNYSSELNVNALELDDSALYLCASSLDQGAGNTIYFGEGSWLTVV.